The source of this TCR beta chain is a study of T cell responses to AZD1222 COVID-19 vaccine. TCRdb's copy holds only in-frame clones and misses some; the assay was immunoSEQ multiplex PCR. The sample records 130,000 to 150,000 clones, around 92% being singletons. Study conclusions and caveats: Distributed over spike, vaccine-associated CD4 TCRs predominated at 160-218 and 743-854. Two doses of AZD1222 preceded a rise in Spike-specific TCR breadth and depth. Possibly, clonal diversity was underestimated; donors were largely white British and included more females. Close to half of all spike-specific TCRs reportedly target regions of the variants that are unmutated.

The germline V gene encodes CDR1 GTSNPN and CDR2 SVGIG (reference sequence). J gave up 9 bases and V 4 bases, and 7 bases lay outside the gene matches. CDR3 length: 13 residues. This clone was recorded only once. The antigen remains undetermined. The chain is built from TRBV30 and TRBJ2-1; TRBD2 matches 9 bases. The clonotype originates from an adult who had recovered from COVID-19. The material was peripheral blood, obtained after recovery from COVID-19. The CDR3, as DNA: TGTGCCTGGATAGCGGGAGCAGGCACTGAGCAGTTCTTC. Its translation: CAWIAGAGTEQFF. The full variable domain, its missing parts supplied by reference TRBV30 and TRBJ2-1, is SQTIHQWPATLVQPVGSPLSLECTVEGTSNPNLYWYRQAAGRGLQLLFYSVGIGQISSEVPQNLSASRPQDRQFILSSKKLLLSDSGFYLCAWIAGAGTEQFFGPGTRLTVL.